Following are 2 T cell receptor beta chains from one sample sequenced in a study of blood T cell repertoires in COVID-19. TCRdb's table, derived via immunoSEQ multiplex PCR, lists solely in-frame clones and lacks some. The table has tens of thousands of clones, over 80% seen once. Sequences were obtained from peripheral blood. These receptors were obtained from a woman aged 55-75 years with acute or convalescent COVID-19.

The chain has TRBV7-2 and TRBJ2-5, with TRBD1 identical over 9 bases. The CDR3 sequence is 16 residues long. Germline CDR1 SGHTA, CDR2 FQGNSA. Losses at the gene ends were 6 bases for V and 2 bases for J; bases not matched to a gene: 10. The CDR3 reads CASSWTGTGRQETQYF. The CDR3 DNA reads TGTGCCAGCAGTTGGACCGGGACAGGGAGACAAGAGACCCAGTACTTC.

The J gene is TRBJ2-2, the V gene TRBV6-5, with 9 bases aligning to TRBD2. Germline CDR1 is MNHEY and CDR2 is SVGAGI. The CDR3 runs to 15 residues. The junction had 4 bases not matched to a gene; V was cut back by 3 bases and J by 5 bases. Here the CDR3 DNA reads TGTGCCAGCAGTTATAGCGGGAGAGGGACCGGGGAGCTGTTTTTT. Translating it yields CASSYSGRGTGELFF.